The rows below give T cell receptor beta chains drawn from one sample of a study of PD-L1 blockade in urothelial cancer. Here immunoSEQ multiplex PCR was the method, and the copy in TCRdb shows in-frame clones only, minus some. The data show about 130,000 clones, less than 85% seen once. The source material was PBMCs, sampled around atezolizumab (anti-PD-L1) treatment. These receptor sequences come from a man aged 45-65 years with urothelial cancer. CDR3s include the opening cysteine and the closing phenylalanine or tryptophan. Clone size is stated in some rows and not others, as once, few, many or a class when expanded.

CDR3: CASSQDRLYNEQFF; size: .; V: TRBV4-1; length: 14
CDR3: CASSYQGISNSPLHF; size: .; V: TRBV27; length: 15
CDR3: CASSPDRVAGELFF; size: .; V: TRBV18; length: 14
CDR3: CASSVPNRGHEQFF; size: few; V: TRBV19; length: 14
CDR3: CASSLGGRGLETQYF; size: .; V: TRBV13; length: 15
CDR3: CASSLTRRGDETQYF; size: .; V: TRBV7-9; length: 15
CDR3: CAISGGGDEQYF; size: .; V: TRBV10-3; length: 12
CDR3: CASSIQLAGLQYF; size: .; V: TRBV19; length: 13
CDR3: CASSVEQSQETQYF; size: .; V: TRBV9; length: 14
CDR3: CASSFLASGRADGELFF; size: .; V: TRBV28; length: 17
CDR3: CSVGGRQGKYGYTF; size: .; V: TRBV29-1; length: 14
CDR3: CASSSTPRGTEAFF; size: .; V: TRBV27; length: 14
CDR3: CASSQPTTGDIGGYTF; size: once; V: TRBV5-6; length: 16
CDR3: CASSLGERDTQYF; size: .; V: TRBV5-1; length: 13
CDR3: CASSPGQAEGTEAFF; size: .; V: TRBV18; length: 15
CDR3: CASSGRQAPNEKLFF; size: .; V: TRBV6-1; length: 15
CDR3: CASSVLTGGSYEQYF; size: many; V: TRBV6-5; length: 15
CDR3: CASRGETQYF; size: .; V: TRBV7-6; length: 10
CDR3: CATQRTSGHYEQYF; size: .; V: TRBV6-1; length: 14
CDR3: CASSLVGGRETQYF; size: .; V: TRBV28; length: 14
CDR3: CASSPNLGQFREQYF; size: .; V: TRBV14; length: 15
CDR3: CASSLGTGLNSPLHF; size: .; V: TRBV7-2; length: 15
CDR3: CASSVVPEPSTDTQYF; size: .; V: TRBV9; length: 16
CDR3: CASSLRQGTRVEEQYF; size: once; V: TRBV4-1; length: 16
CDR3: CASRDIAGGYEQYF; size: few; V: TRBV25-1; length: 14
CDR3: CASTSETSSYEQYF; size: .; V: TRBV2; length: 14
CDR3: CASSLDLPYGYTF; size: .; V: TRBV5-4; length: 13
CDR3: CASSPLPNRGAGANVLTF; size: few; V: TRBV18; length: 18
CDR3: CASSESTAGLGANVLTF; size: .; V: TRBV25-1; length: 17
CDR3: CASSSTSGRADTQYF; size: .; V: TRBV7-9; length: 15
CDR3: CASSLGQNQPQHF; size: .; V: TRBV7-7; length: 13
CDR3: CASSPRDPGLAGGLVYNEQFF; size: .; V: TRBV9; length: 21
CDR3: CASSQDRVFPEAFF; size: .; V: TRBV2; length: 14
CDR3: CASRPGLDTDTQYF; size: .; V: TRBV25-1; length: 14
CDR3: CASTIKDRGFLAF; size: .; V: TRBV19; length: 13
CDR3: CASSYSQGREKLFF; size: few; V: TRBV7-9; length: 14